Below are 6 T cell receptor beta chains sequenced from a single sample in a study of blood T cells in healthy people across ages. A J-beta primer mix and a sample-barcoded 5' primer were used in a second PCR of roughly 7 to 12 cycles. TCRdb reprocessed the 5' RACE reads with MiXCR, giving one entry per CDR3 protein. The sample has approximately 1,000,000 distinct CDR3 sequences; roughly two fifths are singletons. The source material was blood. Receptors originate from a young man in good health.

This CDR3 is CASSLGIGTGMFTGELFF. For the CDR3, the DNA is TGTGCCAGCAGCTTAGGCATCGGGACAGGGATGTTCACCGGGGAGCTGTTTTTT. This chain joins TRBV11-1 and TRBJ2-2, with TRBD1 matching 9 bases. This CDR3 has 18 residues. The junction had 10 bases not matched to a gene; V was cut back by 1 base and J by 4 bases. CDR1 SGHAT and CDR2 FQDESV come from the germline V gene (reference sequence).

This clonotype was observed a few times. The rearrangement uses TRBV27 and TRBJ1-2; D remains unclear. Trimming took 3 bases from V and 4 from J, leaving 9 bases between them. The CDR3 has 13 amino acids. Germline V gene sequence: CDR1 MNHEY, CDR2 SMNVEV (reference sequence). This CDR3 reads CASSFGVAYGYTF. CDR3 DNA: TGTGCCAGCAGTTTCGGAGTAGCCTATGGCTACACCTTC.

The genes are TRBV7-2 and TRBJ1-1; no clear D gene. This CDR3 is built from 14 residues. The V end lost 5 bases, the J end lost 1 base, and 11 bases lay between the germline ends. Germline V lookup: CDR1 SGHTA, CDR2 FQGNSA. CDR3 in amino acids: CASSVSHQNTEAFF. Written as DNA, the CDR3 is TGTGCCAGCAGCGTGTCGCACCAGAACACTGAAGCTTTCTTT.

This clonotype appeared a few times. The rearrangement links TRBV7-2 to TRBJ2-1, with TRBD2 matching 14 bases. V lost 7 bases to trimming and J lost 0 bases; unmatched junction nucleotides: 8. Per the germline V gene, CDR1 is SGHTA and CDR2 is FQGNSA. The CDR3 is made up of 18 amino acids. The CDR3 nucleotides read TGTGCCAGCACCCTAAAGACTAGCGGGGGGGCCTCCTACAATGAGCAGTTCTTC. This codes for CASTLKTSGGASYNEQFF.

V usage is TRBV20-1 and J usage is TRBJ2-5, with D perhaps TRBD1 (6 bases). Between the trimmed V and J ends, which lost 3 bases and 2 bases, there was a span of 10 bases. Germline V lookup: CDR1 DFQATT, CDR2 SNEGSKA (reference sequence). The CDR3 runs 13 residues. CDR3 nucleotides: TGCAGTGCTAGTGGACAGAAACAAGAGACCCAGTACTTC. Its protein product is CSASGQKQETQYF.

The chain carries TRBV6-2 or TRBV6-3 and TRBJ1-1, with 7 nucleotides matching TRBD1. This CDR3 is 14 amino acids long. V lost 7 bases and J lost 5; bases outside the gene matches: 10. The germline gives CDR1 MNHEY, CDR2 SVGEGT. In DNA form, the CDR3 reads TGTGCCAGCACATATGGACAGGTCAATACTGAAGCTTTCTTT. It yields the protein CASTYGQVNTEAFF.